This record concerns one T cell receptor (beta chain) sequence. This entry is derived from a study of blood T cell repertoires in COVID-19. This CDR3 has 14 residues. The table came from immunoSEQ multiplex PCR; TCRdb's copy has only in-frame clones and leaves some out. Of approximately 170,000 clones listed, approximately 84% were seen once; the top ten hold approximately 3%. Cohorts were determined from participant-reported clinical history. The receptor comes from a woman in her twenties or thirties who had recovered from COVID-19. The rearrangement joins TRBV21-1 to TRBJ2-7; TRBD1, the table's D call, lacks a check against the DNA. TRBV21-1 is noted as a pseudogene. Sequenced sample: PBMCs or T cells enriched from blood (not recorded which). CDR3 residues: CASSTGDSFHEQYV. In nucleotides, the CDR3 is TGTGCCAGCAGCACAGGGGATTCTTTCCACGAGCAGTACGTC.